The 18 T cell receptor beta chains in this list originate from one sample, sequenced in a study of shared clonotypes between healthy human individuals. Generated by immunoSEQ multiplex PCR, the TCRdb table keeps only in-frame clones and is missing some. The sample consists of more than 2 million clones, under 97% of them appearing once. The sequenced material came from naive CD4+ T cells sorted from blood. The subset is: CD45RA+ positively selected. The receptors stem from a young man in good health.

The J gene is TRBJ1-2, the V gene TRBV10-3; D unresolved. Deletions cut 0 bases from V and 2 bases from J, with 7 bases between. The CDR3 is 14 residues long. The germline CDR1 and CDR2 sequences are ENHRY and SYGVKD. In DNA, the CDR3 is TGTGCCATCAGTGAGTCGCCAGAGAACTATGGCTACACCTTC. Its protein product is CAISESPENYGYTF.

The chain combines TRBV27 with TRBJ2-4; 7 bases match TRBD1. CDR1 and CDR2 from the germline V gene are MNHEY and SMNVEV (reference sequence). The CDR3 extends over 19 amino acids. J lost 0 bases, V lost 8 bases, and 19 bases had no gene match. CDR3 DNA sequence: TGTGCCAGCCGTCTGACAGGGCAGGGGAGCGGACTAGCCAAAAACATTCAGTACTTC. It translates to CASRLTGQGSGLAKNIQYF.

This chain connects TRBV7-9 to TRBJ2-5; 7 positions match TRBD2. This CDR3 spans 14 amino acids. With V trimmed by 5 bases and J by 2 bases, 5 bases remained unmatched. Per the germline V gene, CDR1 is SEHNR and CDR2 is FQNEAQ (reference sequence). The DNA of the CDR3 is TGTGCCAGCAGCCCTCTAGCGGTTCAAGAGACCCAGTACTTC. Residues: CASSPLAVQETQYF.

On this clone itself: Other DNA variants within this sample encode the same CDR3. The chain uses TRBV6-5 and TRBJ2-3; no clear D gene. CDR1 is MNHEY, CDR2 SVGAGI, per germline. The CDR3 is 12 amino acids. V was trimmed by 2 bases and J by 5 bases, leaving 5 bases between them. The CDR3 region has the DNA TGTGCCAGCAGTTACGTAGGAGATACGCAGTATTTT. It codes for CASSYVGDTQYF.

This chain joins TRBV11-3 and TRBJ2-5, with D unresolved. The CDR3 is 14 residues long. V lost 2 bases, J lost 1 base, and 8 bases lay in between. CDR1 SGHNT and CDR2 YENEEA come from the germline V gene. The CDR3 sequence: CASSLSPAQETQYF. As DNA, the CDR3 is TGTGCCAGCAGCTTAAGTCCAGCCCAAGAGACCCAGTACTTC. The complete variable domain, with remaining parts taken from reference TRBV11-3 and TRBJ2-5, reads EAGVVQSPRYKIIEKKQPVAFWCNPISGHNTLYWYLQNLGQGPELLIRYENEEAVDDSQLPKDRFSAERLKGVDSTLKIQPAELGDSAVYLCASSLSPAQETQYFGPGTRLLVL.

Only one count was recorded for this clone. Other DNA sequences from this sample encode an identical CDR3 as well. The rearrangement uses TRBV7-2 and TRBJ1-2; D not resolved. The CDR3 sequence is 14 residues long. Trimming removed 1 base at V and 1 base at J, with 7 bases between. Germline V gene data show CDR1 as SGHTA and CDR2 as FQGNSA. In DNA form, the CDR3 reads TGTGCCAGCAGCTTAGGGGCGGGTAACTATGGCTACACCTTC. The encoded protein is CASSLGAGNYGYTF.

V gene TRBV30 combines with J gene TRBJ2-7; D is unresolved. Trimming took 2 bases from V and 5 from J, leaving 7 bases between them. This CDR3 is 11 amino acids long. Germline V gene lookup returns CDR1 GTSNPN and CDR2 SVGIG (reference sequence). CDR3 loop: CAWSQRNEQYF. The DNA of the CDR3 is TGTGCCTGGAGTCAAAGGAACGAGCAGTACTTC.

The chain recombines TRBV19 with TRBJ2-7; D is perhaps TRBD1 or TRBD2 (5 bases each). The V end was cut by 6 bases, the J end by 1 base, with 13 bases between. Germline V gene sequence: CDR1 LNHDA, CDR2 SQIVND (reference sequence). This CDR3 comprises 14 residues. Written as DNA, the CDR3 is TGTGCCAGTAGGGTCGGAGAGGGGTCCTACGAGCAGTACTTC. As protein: CASRVGEGSYEQYF.

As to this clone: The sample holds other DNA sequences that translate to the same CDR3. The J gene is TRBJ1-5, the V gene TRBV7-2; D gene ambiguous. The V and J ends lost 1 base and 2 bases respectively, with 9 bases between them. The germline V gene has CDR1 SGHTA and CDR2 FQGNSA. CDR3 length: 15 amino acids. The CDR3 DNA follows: TGTGCCAGCAGCTTAGGGGGTGAGGGCAATCAGCCCCAGCATTTT. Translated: CASSLGGEGNQPQHF.

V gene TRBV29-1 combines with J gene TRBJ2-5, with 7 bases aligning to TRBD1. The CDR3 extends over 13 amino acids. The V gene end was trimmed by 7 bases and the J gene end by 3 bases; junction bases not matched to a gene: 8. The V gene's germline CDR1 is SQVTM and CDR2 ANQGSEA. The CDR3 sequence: CSAEGTVEETQYF. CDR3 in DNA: TGCAGCGCCGAGGGGACAGTTGAAGAGACCCAGTACTTC. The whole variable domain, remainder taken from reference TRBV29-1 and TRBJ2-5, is SAVISQKPSRDICQRGTSLTIQCQVDSQVTMMFWYRQQPGQSLTLIATANQGSEATYESGFVIDKFPISRPNLTFSTLTVSNMSPEDSSIYLCSAEGTVEETQYFGPGTRLLVL.

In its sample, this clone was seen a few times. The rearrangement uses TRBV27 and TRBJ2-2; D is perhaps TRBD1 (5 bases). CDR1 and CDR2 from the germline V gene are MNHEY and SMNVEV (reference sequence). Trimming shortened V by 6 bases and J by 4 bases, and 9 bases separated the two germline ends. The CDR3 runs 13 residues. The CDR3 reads CASRPQGTGELFF. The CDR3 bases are TGTGCCAGCAGGCCTCAGGGCACCGGGGAGCTGTTTTTT.

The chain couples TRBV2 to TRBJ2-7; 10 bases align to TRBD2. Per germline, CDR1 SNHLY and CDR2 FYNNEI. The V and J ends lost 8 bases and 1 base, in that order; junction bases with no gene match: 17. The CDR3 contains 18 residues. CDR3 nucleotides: TGTGCCAGCGGTAAGATCCCCTCTCCTAGCGGGAGTTCCTACGAGCAGTACTTC. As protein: CASGKIPSPSGSSYEQYF.

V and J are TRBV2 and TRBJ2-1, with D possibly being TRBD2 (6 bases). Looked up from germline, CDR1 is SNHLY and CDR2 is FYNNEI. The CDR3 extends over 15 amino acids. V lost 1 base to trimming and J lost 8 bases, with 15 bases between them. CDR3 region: CASSEGPGARDEQFF. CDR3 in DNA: TGTGCCAGCAGTGAAGGTCCGGGAGCGCGGGATGAGCAGTTCTTC.

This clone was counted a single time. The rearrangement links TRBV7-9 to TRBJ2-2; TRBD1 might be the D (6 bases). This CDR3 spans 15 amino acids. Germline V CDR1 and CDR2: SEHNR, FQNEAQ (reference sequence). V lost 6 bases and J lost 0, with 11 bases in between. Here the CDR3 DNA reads TGTGCCAGCAGGCGACAGGCGACGAACACCGGGGAGCTGTTTTTT. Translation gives CASRRQATNTGELFF.

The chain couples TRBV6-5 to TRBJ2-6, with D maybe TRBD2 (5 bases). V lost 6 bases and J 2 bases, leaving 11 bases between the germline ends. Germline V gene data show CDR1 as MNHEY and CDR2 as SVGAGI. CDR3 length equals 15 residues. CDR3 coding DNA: TGTGCCAGCAGCCCCCCCGGGGCTGGGGCCAACGTCCTGACTTTC. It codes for CASSPPGAGANVLTF.

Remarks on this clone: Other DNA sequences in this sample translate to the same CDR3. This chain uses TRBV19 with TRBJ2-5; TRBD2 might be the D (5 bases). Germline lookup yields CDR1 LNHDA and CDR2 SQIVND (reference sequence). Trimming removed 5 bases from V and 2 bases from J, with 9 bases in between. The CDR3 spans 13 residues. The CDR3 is CASSRRGQETQYF. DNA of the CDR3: TGTGCCAGTAGTCGCCGGGGACAAGAGACCCAGTACTTC.

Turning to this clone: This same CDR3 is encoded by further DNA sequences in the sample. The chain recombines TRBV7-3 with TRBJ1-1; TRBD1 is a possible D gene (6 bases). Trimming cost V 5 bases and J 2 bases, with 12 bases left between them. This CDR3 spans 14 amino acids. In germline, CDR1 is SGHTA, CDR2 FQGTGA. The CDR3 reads CASSLGGSNTEAFF. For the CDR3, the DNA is TGTGCCAGCAGCCTAGGGGGGAGCAACACTGAAGCTTTCTTT.

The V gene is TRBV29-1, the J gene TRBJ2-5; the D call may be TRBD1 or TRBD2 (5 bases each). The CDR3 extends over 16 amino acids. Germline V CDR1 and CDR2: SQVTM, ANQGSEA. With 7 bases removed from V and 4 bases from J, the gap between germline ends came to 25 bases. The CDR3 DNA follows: TGCAGCGCCTTGCCCGGGGCGCCGGCAAGGATAGAGACCCAGTACTTC. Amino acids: CSALPGAPARIETQYF.